This T cell receptor (beta chain) was obtained from a study of T cell responses to AZD1222 COVID-19 vaccine. The study's findings and limits: Just five or six AZD1222 recipients were seropositive at baseline.

The count of this clone is one. Antigen: not known. Between the trimmed V and J ends, which lost 0 bases and 3 bases, there was a span of 18 bases. CDR3 length equals 18 residues. Germline-derived CDR1 and CDR2 are SGDLS and YYNGEE. Here immunoSEQ multiplex PCR was the method, and the copy in TCRdb shows in-frame clones only, minus some. The repertoire holds 150,000 to 200,000 clones, with roughly nine tenths as singletons. This sequence was found in an adult who received the AZD1222 COVID-19 vaccine. This specimen consisted of peripheral blood, obtained 28 days after the second AZD1222 dose. The chain is built from TRBV9 and TRBJ2-2; TRBD1 is a possible D gene (6 bases). The CDR3 protein is CASSVGATGRLYTGELFF. The CDR3 bases are TGTGCCAGCAGCGTAGGGGCAACAGGGAGATTGTACACCGGGGAGCTGTTTTTT.